The subject of this entry is one T cell receptor beta chain. The antigen is not known. These data originate in a study of T cell repertoires in cytomegalovirus infection. General study results and limits: Ex vivo responses were dominated by HLA-C-restricted CMV-specific TCR beta clonotypes.

Germline lookup yields CDR1 MDHEN and CDR2 SYDVKM. V dropped 6 bases and J dropped 4 bases, with 11 bases sitting between them. This CDR3 region has 13 residues. TCRdb re-derived calls from the reads in MiXCR, one entry per CDR3 protein. The repertoire includes fewer than 250,000 distinct CDR3 sequences, roughly 12% of them detected once, and approximately 1.8% sits in the top ten. The sequence derives from a human donor in good health (CMV status not recorded). Some clones in this sample may be carry-over from other donors' samples. Sequenced sample: PBMCs. This sequence joins TRBV28 and TRBJ2-3, with unresolved D. For the CDR3, the DNA is TGTGCCAGCAGACGTATGGGTTCAGATACGCAGTATTTT. Residues: CASRRMGSDTQYF. Complete variable domain (other parts from reference TRBV28 and TRBJ2-3): DVKVTQSSRYLVKRTGEKVFLECVQDMDHENMFWYRQDPGLGLRLIYFSYDVKMKEKGDIPEGYSVSREKKERFSLILESASTNQTSMYLCASRRMGSDTQYFGPGTRLTVL.